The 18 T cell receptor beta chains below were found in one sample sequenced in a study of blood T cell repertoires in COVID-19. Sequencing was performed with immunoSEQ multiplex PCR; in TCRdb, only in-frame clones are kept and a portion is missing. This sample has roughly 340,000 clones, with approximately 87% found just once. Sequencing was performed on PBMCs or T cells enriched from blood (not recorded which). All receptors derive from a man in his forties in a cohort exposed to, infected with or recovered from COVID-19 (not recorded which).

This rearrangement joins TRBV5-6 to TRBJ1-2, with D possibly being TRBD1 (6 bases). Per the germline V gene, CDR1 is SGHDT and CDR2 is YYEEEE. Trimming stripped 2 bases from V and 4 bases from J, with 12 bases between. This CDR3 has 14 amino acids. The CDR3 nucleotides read TGTGCCAGCAGCTTTGTTGGACAGACCTATGGCTACACCTTC. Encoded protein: CASSFVGQTYGYTF.

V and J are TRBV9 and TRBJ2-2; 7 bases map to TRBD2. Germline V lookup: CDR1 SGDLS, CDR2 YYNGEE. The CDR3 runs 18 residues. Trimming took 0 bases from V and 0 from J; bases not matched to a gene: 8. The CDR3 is CASSVGIGGRANTGELFF. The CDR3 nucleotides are TGTGCCAGCAGCGTAGGAATCGGGGGGAGGGCGAACACCGGGGAGCTGTTTTTT.

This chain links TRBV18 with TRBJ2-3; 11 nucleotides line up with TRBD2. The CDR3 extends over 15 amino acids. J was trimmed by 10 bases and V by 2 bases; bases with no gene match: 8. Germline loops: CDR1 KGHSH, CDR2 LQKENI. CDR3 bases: TGTGCCAGCTCACCAAGTACTAGCGGGAGTGAGGCGCAGTATTTT. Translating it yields CASSPSTSGSEAQYF.

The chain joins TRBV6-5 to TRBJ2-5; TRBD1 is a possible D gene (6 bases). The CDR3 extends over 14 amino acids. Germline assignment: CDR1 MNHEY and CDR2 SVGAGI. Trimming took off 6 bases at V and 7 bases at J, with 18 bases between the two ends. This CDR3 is CASRPQGIFGTQYF. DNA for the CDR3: TGTGCCAGCAGACCTCAGGGGATTTTCGGGACCCAGTACTTC.

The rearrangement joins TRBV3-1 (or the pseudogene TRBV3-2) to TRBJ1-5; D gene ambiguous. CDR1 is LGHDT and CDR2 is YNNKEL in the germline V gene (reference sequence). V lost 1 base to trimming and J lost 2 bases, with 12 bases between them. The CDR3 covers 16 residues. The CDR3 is CASSQGAGVGNQPQHF. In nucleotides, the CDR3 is TGTGCCAGCAGCCAAGGAGCTGGTGTGGGCAATCAGCCCCAGCATTTT.

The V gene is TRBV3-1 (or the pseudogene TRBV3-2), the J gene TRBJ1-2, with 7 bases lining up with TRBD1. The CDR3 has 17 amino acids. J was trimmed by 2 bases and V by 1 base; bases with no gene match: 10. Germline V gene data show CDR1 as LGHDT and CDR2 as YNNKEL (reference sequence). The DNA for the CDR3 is TGTGCCAGCAGCCAAGTGGACAGGTTGGGTAGCAACTATGGCTACACCTTC. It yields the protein CASSQVDRLGSNYGYTF.

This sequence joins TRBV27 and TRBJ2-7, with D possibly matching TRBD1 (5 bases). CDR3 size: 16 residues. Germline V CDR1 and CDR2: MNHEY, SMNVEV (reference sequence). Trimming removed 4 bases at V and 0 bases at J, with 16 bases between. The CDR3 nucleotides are TGTGCCAGCAGTTCCCGTTACAAGACAGACTCCTACGAGCAGTACTTC. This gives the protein CASSSRYKTDSYEQYF.

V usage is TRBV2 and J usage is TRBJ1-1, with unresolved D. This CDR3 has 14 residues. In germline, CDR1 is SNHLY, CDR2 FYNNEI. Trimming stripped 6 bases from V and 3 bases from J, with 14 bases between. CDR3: CASREHGGYTEAFF. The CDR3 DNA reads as TGTGCCAGCAGAGAACATGGAGGGTACACTGAAGCTTTCTTT.

CDR3 residues: CASSLLRDNEKLFF. The CDR3 DNA reads TGTGCCAGCAGTTTATTGAGGGATAATGAAAAACTGTTTTTT. The chain has TRBV27 and TRBJ1-4; D is unresolved. V lost 1 base, J lost 4 bases, and 7 bases lay in between. The CDR3 length is 14 residues. Germline assignment: CDR1 MNHEY and CDR2 SMNVEV (reference sequence).

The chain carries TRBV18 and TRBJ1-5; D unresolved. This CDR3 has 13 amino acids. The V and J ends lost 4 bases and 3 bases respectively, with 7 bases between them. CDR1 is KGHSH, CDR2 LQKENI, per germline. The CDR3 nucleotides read TGTGCCAGCTCACGAGGGAACAATCAGCCCCAGCATTTT. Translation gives CASSRGNNQPQHF.

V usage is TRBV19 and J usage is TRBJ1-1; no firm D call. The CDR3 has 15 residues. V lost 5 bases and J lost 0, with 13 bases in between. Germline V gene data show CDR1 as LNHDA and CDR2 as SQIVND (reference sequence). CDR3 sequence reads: CASSLIATLNTEAFF. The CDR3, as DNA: TGTGCCAGTAGTCTAATCGCGACTCTGAACACTGAAGCTTTCTTT. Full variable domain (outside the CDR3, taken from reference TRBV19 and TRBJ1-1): DGGITQSPKYLFRKEGQNVTLSCEQNLNHDAMYWYRQDPGQGLRLIYYSQIVNDFQKGDIAEGYSVSREKKESFPLTVTSAQKNPTAFYLCASSLIATLNTEAFFGQGTRLTVV.

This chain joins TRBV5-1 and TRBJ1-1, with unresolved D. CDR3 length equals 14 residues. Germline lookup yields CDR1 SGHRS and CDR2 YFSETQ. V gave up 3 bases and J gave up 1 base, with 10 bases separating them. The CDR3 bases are TGCGCCAGCAGCTCGGTTCTGCAGAACACTGAAGCTTTCTTT. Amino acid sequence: CASSSVLQNTEAFF.

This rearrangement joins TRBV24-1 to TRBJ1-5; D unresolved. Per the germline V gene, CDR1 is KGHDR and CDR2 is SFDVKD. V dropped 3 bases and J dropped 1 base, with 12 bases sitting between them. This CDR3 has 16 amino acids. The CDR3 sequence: CATSDGRGVSNQPQHF. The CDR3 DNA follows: TGTGCCACCAGTGATGGACGCGGGGTAAGCAATCAGCCCCAGCATTTT.

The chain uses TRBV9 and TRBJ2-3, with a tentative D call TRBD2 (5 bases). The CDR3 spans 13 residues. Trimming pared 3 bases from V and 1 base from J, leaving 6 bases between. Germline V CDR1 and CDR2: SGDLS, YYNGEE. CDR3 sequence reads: CASSAGGTDTQYF. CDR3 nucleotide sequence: TGTGCCAGCAGCGCCGGGGGCACAGATACGCAGTATTTT.

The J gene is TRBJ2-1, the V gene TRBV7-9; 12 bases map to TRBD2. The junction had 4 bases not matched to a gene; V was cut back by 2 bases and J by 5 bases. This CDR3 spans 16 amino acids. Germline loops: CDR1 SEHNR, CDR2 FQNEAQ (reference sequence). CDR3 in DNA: TGTGCCAGCAGCTTACTCGGACTAGCGGGACACAATGAGCAGTTCTTC. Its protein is CASSLLGLAGHNEQFF. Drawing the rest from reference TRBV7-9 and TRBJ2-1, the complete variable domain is DTGVSQNPRHKITKRGQNVTFRCDPISEHNRLYWYRQTLGQGPEFLTYFQNEAQLEKSRLLSDRFSAERPKGSFSTLEIQRTEQGDSAMYLCASSLLGLAGHNEQFFGPGTRLTVL.

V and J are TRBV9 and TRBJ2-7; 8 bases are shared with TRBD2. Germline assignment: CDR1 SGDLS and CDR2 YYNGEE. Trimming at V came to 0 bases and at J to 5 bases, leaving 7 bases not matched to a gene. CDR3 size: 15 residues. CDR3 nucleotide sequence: TGTGCCAGCAGCGTAGCCGGGGGGGGCTGGGACGAGCAGTACTTC. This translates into CASSVAGGGWDEQYF.

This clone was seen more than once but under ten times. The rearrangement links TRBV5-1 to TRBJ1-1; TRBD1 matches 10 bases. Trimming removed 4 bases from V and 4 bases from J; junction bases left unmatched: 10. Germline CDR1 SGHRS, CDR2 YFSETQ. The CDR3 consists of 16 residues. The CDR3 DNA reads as TGCGCCAGCAGCAAAATAGGACAGGGGGGTGGCACTGAAGCTTTCTTT. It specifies CASSKIGQGGGTEAFF.

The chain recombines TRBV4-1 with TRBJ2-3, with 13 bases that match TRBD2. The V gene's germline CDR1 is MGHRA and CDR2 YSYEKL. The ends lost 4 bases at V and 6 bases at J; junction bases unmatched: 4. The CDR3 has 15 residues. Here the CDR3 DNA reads TGCGCCAGCAGCCTTGGACTAGCGGGAGCCGATACGCAGTATTTT. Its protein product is CASSLGLAGADTQYF.